This TCR beta chain was sequenced in a study of Ad26.COV2.S vaccination and SARS-CoV-2 variants. The wider study: Once or twice, 56 days apart, Ad26.COV2.S was delivered intramuscularly. Study outcomes and limitations: Researchers reported similar non-spike TCR breadth in vaccine and placebo recipients.

Treatment defined: 15 to 20 received Ad26.COV2.S at low or high dose, single or two shots; about 5 received placebo; per-sample allocation not given. Samples came from day 63 after the first vaccine or placebo injection. Donation was by an adult aged 18-55 years who was in Boston. As for this clone: Its antigen is undetermined.

Method: immunoSEQ multiplex PCR; TCRdb's copy keeps in-frame clones and lacks some. The sample shows some 420,000 clones, roughly 90% of them seen only once. This clonotype originated in a person aged 18 to 59 who received the Ad26.COV2.S COVID-19 vaccine or a placebo. Sequencing used peripheral blood, obtained in a trial of Ad26.COV2.S vaccine versus placebo.

The CDR3 region is CASSVRLTDTQYF. The CDR3 nucleotides are TGTGCCAGCAGCGTCCGACTCACAGATACGCAGTATTTT. The chain recombines TRBV25-1 with TRBJ2-3; D unclear. CDR1 and CDR2 (germline): MGHDK, SYGVNS. Trimming took 6 bases from V and 2 from J, leaving 9 bases between them. The CDR3 consists of 13 residues. Drawing the rest from reference TRBV25-1 and TRBJ2-3, the complete variable domain is EADIYQTPRYLVIGTGKKITLECSQTMGHDKMYWYQQDPGMELHLIHYSYGVNSTEKGDLSSESTVSRIRTEHFPLTLESARPSHTSQYLCASSVRLTDTQYFGPGTRLTVL.